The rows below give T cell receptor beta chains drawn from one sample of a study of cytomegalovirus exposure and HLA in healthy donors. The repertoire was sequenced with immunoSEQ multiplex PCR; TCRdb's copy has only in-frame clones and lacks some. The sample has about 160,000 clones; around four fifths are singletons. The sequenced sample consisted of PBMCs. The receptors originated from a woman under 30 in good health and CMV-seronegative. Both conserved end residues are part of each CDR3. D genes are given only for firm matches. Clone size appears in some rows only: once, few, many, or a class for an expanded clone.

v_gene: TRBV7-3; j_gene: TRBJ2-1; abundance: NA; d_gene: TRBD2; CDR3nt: TGTGCCAGCAGCCCAGGGACTAGCGGCAATGAGCAGTTCTTC; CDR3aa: CASSPGTSGNEQFF
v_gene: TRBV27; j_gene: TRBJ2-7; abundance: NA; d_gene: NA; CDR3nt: TGTGCCAGCGGAAGAGGGCTCGGCTCCTACGAGCAGTACTTC; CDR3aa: CASGRGLGSYEQYF
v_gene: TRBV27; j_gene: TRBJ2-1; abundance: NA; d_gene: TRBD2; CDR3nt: TGTGCCAGCAGTTTCAGCCCTAGCGGCTATCAGTTCTTC; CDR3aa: CASSFSPSGYQFF
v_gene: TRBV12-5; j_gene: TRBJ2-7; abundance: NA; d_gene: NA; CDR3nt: TGTGCTAGTGGCCCTTGGGCAAGGGACAACGAGCAGTACTTC; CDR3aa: CASGPWARDNEQYF
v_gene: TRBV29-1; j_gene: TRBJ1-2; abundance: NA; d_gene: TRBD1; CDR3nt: TGCAGCGTTGAGGACAGGCCCTCTGGCTACACCTTC; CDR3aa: CSVEDRPSGYTF
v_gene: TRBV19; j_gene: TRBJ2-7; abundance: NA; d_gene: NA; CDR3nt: TGTGCCAGTAGTGACAGGTACTACGAGCAGTACTTC; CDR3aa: CASSDRYYEQYF
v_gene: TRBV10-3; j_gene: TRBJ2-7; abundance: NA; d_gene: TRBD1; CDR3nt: TGTGCCATCAGTGAGTCGGTGACAGGGGCACTATCCTACGAGCAGTACTTC; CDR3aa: CAISESVTGALSYEQYF
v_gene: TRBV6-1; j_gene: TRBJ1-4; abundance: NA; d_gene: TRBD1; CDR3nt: TGTGCCAGCATTGACAGGGGGCTTGGTGAAAAACTGTTTTTT; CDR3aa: CASIDRGLGEKLFF
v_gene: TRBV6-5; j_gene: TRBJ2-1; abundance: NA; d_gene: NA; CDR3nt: TGTGCCAGCAGTTACGGAGAGAACAATGAGCAGTTCTTC; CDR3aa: CASSYGENNEQFF
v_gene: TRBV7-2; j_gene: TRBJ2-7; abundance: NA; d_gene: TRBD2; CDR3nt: TGTGCCAGCAGCCCCGGACTAGCGGGGAGCTCCTACGAGCAGTACTTC; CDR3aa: CASSPGLAGSSYEQYF
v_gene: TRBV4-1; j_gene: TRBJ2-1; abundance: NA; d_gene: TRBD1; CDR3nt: TGCGCCAGCAGCCAGATATTGATCACAGGGGGCTTGGGTGAGCAGTTCTTC; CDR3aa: CASSQILITGGLGEQFF
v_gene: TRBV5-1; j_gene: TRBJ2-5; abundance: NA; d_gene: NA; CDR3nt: TGCGCCAGCAGCTCCGCTGAGGACCAGTACTTC; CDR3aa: CASSSAEDQYF
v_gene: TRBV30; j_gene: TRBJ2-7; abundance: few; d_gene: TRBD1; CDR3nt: TGTGCCTGGGCACCTGGGACAGCTCGCTACGAGCAGTACTTC; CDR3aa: CAWAPGTARYEQYF
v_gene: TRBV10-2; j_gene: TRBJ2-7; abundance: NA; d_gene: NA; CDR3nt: TGCGCCATAGAAAGCGGATCCTACGAGCAGTACTTC; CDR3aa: CAIESGSYEQYF
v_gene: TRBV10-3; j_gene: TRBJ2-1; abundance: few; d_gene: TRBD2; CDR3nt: TGTGCCATCAGCGGGAGCTTAGGGACTAGCAGTGAGCAGTTCTTC; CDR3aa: CAISGSLGTSSEQFF
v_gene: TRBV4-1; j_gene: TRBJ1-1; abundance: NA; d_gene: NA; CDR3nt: TGCGCCAGCAGCCAAGGGATCCGGGGGGGGATGAACACTGAAGCTTTCTTT; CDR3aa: CASSQGIRGGMNTEAFF
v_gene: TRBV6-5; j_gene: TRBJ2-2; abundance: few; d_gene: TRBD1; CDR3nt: TGTGCCAGCAGTTATACGACAGGGGGCTTCGCCGGGGAGCTGTTTTTT; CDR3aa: CASSYTTGGFAGELFF
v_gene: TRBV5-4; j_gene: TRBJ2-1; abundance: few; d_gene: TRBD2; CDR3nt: TGTGCCAGCAGCCCACCACTCGGACTAGCGGGGGACGGTGAGCAGTTCTTC; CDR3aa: CASSPPLGLAGDGEQFF
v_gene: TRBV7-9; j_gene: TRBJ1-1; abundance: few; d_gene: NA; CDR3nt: TGTGCCAGCAGCGCAGGACGGGGGGCAATGACTGAAGCTTTCTTT; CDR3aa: CASSAGRGAMTEAFF
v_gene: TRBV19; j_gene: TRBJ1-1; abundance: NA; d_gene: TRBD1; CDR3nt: TGTGCCAGTAGTGAACAGGGGGCGGACACTGAAGCTTTCTTT; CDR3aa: CASSEQGADTEAFF
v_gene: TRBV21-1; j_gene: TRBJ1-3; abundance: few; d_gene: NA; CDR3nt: TGTGCCAGCAGCAAAGCTGGGAAGGGACACTCTGGAAACACCATATATTTT; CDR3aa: CASSKAGKGHSGNTIYF
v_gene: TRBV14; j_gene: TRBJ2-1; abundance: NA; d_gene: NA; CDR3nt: TGTGCCAGCAGCCAAGATCCCTTCAATGAGCAGTTCTTC; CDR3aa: CASSQDPFNEQFF
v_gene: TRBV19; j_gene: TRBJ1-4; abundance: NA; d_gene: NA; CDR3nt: TGTGCCAGTAGGGTGAGGACTAATGAAAAACTGTTTTTT; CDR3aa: CASRVRTNEKLFF
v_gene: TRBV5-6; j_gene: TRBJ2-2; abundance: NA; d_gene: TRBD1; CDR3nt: TGTGCCAGCAGCTCCCGGACAGGGCGATCCGGGGAGCTGTTTTTT; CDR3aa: CASSSRTGRSGELFF
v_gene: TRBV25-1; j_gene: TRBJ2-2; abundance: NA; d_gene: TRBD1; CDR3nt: TGTGCCAGCAGTGCGACGGGACAGACAATAATCACCGGGGAGCTGTTTTTT; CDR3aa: CASSATGQTIITGELFF
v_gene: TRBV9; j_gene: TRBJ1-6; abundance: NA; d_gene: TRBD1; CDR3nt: TGTGCCAGCAGCGCGACAGGGGGCTATTCACCCCTCCACTTT; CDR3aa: CASSATGGYSPLHF
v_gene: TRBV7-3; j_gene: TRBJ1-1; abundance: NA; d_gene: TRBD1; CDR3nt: TGTGCCAGCAACCTGGGACAGAGGAACACTGAAGCTTTCTTT; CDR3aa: CASNLGQRNTEAFF
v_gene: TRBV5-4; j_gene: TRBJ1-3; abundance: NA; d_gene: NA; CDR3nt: TGTGCCAGCTGGGCGGGGGAAGGAAACACCATATATTTT; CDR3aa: CASWAGEGNTIYF
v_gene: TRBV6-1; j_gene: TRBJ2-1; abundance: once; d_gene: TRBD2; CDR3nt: TGTGCCAGCAGTGAATTGTCGGGACTAGGGCCATTGGGTGAGCAGTTCTTC; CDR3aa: CASSELSGLGPLGEQFF
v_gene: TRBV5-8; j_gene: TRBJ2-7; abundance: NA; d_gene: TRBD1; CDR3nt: TGTGCCAGCAGCTTTGGGACAGGGGCCCGGAACGAGCAGTACTTC; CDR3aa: CASSFGTGARNEQYF
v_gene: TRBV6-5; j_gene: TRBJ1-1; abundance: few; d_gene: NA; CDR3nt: TGTGCCACCGCTAGACAGGTGAACACTGAAGCTTTCTTT; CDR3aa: CATARQVNTEAFF
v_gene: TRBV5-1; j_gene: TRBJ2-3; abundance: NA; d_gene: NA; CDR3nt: TGCGCCAGCAGCTTCGAGCAGGGATTAGGCGCAGATACGCAGTATTTT; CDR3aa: CASSFEQGLGADTQYF
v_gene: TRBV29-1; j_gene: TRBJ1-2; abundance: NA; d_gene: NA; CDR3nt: TGCAGCGTTGACCAGGGTGTCCTGAGTGGCTACACCTTC; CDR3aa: CSVDQGVLSGYTF
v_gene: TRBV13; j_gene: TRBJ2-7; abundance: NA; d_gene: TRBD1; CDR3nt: TGTGCCAGCAGCCGGAGACAGGGGGCCCACGAGCAGTACTTC; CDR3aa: CASSRRQGAHEQYF
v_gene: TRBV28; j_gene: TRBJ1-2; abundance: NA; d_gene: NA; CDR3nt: TGTGCCAGCAGTTTTCGGGACATAGGTTATGGCTACACCTTC; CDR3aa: CASSFRDIGYGYTF
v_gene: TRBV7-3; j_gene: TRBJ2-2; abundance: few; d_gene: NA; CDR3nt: TGTGCCAGCAGCCTCTCTACTACCACCGGGGAGCTGTTTTTT; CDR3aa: CASSLSTTTGELFF
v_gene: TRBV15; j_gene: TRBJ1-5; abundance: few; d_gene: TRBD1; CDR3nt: TGTGCCACCAGCAGAGGGGGACAGGGCGGACAGCCCCAGCATTTT; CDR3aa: CATSRGGQGGQPQHF
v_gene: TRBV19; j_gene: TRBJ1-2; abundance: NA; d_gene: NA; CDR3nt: TGTGCCAGTAGTATCGCCCAGGGTAGGGACTATGGCTACACCTTC; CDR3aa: CASSIAQGRDYGYTF
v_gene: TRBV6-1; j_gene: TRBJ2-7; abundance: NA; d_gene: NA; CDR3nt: TGTGCCAGCAGTGCTTATATACCGATTAGCTCCTACGAGCAGTACTTC; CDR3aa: CASSAYIPISSYEQYF
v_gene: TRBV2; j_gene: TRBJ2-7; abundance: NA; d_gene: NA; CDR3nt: TGTGCCAGCACCCCGGGGTTAGGGAAGTACTTC; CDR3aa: CASTPGLGKYF
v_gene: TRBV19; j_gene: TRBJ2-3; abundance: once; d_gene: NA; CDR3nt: TGTGCCAGTAGTATGTCAGGGATCCCAGATACGCAGTATTTT; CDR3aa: CASSMSGIPDTQYF
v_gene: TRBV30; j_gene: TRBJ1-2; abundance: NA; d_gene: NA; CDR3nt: TGTGCCTGGCTCCCCCCTTATACTAACTATGGCTACACCTTC; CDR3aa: CAWLPPYTNYGYTF
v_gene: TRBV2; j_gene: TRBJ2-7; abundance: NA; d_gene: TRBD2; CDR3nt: TGTGCCAGCAGTGAATCGGGGGGGCGAATCTCCGAGCAGTACTTC; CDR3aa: CASSESGGRISEQYF
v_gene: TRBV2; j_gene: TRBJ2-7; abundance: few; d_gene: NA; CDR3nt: TGTGCCAGCAGCCCACCGGGTCCCTTACTGAACTTC; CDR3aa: CASSPPGPLLNF
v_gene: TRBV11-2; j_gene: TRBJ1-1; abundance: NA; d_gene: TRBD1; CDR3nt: TGTGCCAGCAGCTGGGGACAGGGGAACACTGAAGCTTTCTTT; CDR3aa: CASSWGQGNTEAFF
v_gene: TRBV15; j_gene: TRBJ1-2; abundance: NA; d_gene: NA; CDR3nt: TGTGCCACCAGCAGAGGGTTGGCAGGGGTCTATGGCTACACCTTC; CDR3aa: CATSRGLAGVYGYTF
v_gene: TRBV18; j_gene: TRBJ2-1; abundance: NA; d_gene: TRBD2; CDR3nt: TGTGCCAGCTCACCACCGGGACATAGACGAGCGGGAGGAAACCCCTACAATGAGCAGTTCTTC; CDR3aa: CASSPPGHRRAGGNPYNEQFF
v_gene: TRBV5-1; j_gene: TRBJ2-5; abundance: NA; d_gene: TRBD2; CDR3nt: TGCGCCAGCAGCTCCCGCGGGAGGCCTTGGTACCAAGAGACCCAGTACTTC; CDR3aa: CASSSRGRPWYQETQYF
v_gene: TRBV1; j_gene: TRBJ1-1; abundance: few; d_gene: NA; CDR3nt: TGCACCAGCAGCCAAGATGGGGACAGGCTGTCCTTGGGAGCTTTCTTT; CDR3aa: CTSSQDGDRLSLGAFF